The TCR beta chain described here comes from a study of shared clonotypes between healthy human individuals. Germline V gives CDR1 MNHEY, CDR2 SMNVEV (reference sequence). The length of the CDR3 is 15 residues. The germline V and J ends were trimmed by 0 bases and 8 bases, with 13 bases remaining between them. Produced via immunoSEQ multiplex PCR; TCRdb's table is partial and in-frame only. The table shows 2 million or so clones, with about 95% occurring only once. Terminally differentiated effector memory CD45RA+ cells were excluded from the naive CD8 cells, which were CD45RO-negative and positively selected for CCR7.

The sequencing sample was made of naive CD8+ T cells sorted from blood. J is TRBJ1-4 and V is TRBV27; no firm D call. This clonotype was obtained from a man aged 18 to 29 in good health. The CDR3 region is CASSLSTVLGEKLFF. The CDR3 DNA is TGTGCCAGCAGTTTATCGACGGTGCTGGGGGAAAAACTGTTTTTT.